These 27 T cell receptor beta chains came from one sample sequenced in a study of blood T cell repertoires in COVID-19. Profiling relied on immunoSEQ multiplex PCR, and the TCRdb table lists in-frame clones only, not all of them. The sample carries around 100,000 clones, approximately 80% recorded once. The sample consisted of peripheral blood. These receptors were taken from a human donor in a cohort sampled during active COVID-19.

J is TRBJ2-7 and V is TRBV7-2; 11 bases fit TRBD1. This CDR3 region has 14 residues. V lost 5 bases, J lost 3 bases, and 3 bases stayed unmatched. Germline-derived CDR1 and CDR2 are SGHTA and FQGNSA. The CDR3 is CASSKDRGRYEQYF. The DNA of the CDR3 is TGTGCCAGCAGCAAGGACAGGGGGCGCTACGAGCAGTACTTC.

The rearrangement links TRBV28 to TRBJ1-1; the D gene is possibly TRBD1 (6 bases). Germline V gives CDR1 MDHEN, CDR2 SYDVKM. The ends were cut back, 6 bases at V and 5 bases at J, with 10 bases in the middle. The CDR3 is 12 amino acids. The CDR3 nucleotides read TGTGCCAGCAGAACAGGGTATACTGAAGCTTTCTTT. Translation: CASRTGYTEAFF.

The chain recombines TRBV4-1 with TRBJ1-2, with 10 positions matching TRBD1. The CDR3 length is 16 residues. CDR1 and CDR2 from the germline V gene are MGHRA and YSYEKL. Unmatched junction bases numbered 10, after V lost 5 bases and J lost 4 bases. This CDR3 reads CASSTTPGQGFYGYTF. CDR3 nucleotides: TGCGCCAGCAGCACTACCCCGGGACAGGGGTTCTATGGCTACACCTTC.

The V and J genes are TRBV5-1 and TRBJ1-1; no firm D call. V lost 0 bases and J lost 4, with 10 bases in between. This CDR3 is 14 amino acids long. Germline CDR1 SGHRS, CDR2 YFSETQ. Here the CDR3 reads CASSLDGIGTEAFF. As DNA, the CDR3 is TGCGCCAGCAGCTTGGACGGGATTGGCACTGAAGCTTTCTTT.

The V call is TRBV7-6, the J call TRBJ2-5, with TRBD1 matching over 8 bases. V shed 3 bases, J shed 4 bases, and the junction held 10 bases outside the gene matches. CDR3 size: 16 residues. Germline-derived CDR1 and CDR2 are SGHVS and FNYEAQ. The CDR3 DNA reads TGTGCCAGCAGCTTGGATTTCCAGGGGGCTGGAGAGACCCAGTACTTC. It is translated as CASSLDFQGAGETQYF. Using reference TRBV7-6 and TRBJ2-5 for the parts outside the CDR3, the full variable domain is GAGVSQSPRYKVTKRGQDVALRCDPISGHVSLYWYRQALGQGPEFLTYFNYEAQQDKSGLPNDRFSAERPEGSISTLTIQRTEQRDSAMYRCASSLDFQGAGETQYFGPGTRLLVL.

The chain's CDR3 is CASSPPSESGNTIYF. In DNA form, the CDR3 reads TGTGCCAGCTCACCACCGAGCGAATCTGGAAACACCATATATTTT. V and J are TRBV18 and TRBJ1-3, with D hard to call. Trimming shortened V by 0 bases and J by 1 base, and 7 bases separated the two germline ends. From germline, CDR1 is KGHSH and CDR2 LQKENI. The CDR3 sequence is 15 residues long.

The chain recombines TRBV27 with TRBJ2-2; TRBD2 is a possible D gene (5 bases). The CDR3 consists of 15 residues. The V and J ends lost 4 bases and 0 bases respectively, with 9 bases between them. The V gene's germline CDR1 is MNHEY and CDR2 SMNVEV (reference sequence). CDR3 loop: CASSSDYPNTGELFF. The CDR3 bases are TGTGCCAGCAGTTCAGACTACCCGAACACCGGGGAGCTGTTTTTT.

This chain joins TRBV10-3 and TRBJ2-7; 9 nucleotides align to TRBD1. This CDR3 is built from 16 residues. V shed 5 bases, J shed 0 bases, and the junction held 8 bases outside the gene matches. CDR1 ENHRY and CDR2 SYGVKD come from the germline V gene. The CDR3 protein is CAISYLQGAPSYEQYF. The CDR3 DNA sequence: TGTGCCATCAGTTACCTACAGGGGGCCCCCTCCTACGAGCAGTACTTC.

The rearrangement joins TRBV19 to TRBJ1-2; D not certain. Germline V gives CDR1 LNHDA, CDR2 SQIVND (reference sequence). The CDR3 spans 13 residues. The V gene lost 1 base and the J gene lost 5 bases, with 8 bases spanning the gap. The CDR3 protein is CASSIGQTYGYTF. The CDR3 nucleotides are TGTGCCAGTAGTATAGGCCAAACTTATGGCTACACCTTC.

This clone was found a few times. The chain employs TRBV5-1 and TRBJ1-5; D uncertain. The CDR3 length is 15 residues. Germline CDR1 and CDR2: SGHRS and YFSETQ. V was clipped by 3 bases and J by 1 base, with 11 bases between them. The CDR3 region is CASSSFSKSNQPQHF. CDR3 in DNA: TGCGCCAGCAGCTCATTCAGTAAGAGCAATCAGCCCCAGCATTTT. The full variable domain, completed using reference TRBV5-1 and TRBJ1-5, is KAGVTQTPRYLIKTRGQQVTLSCSPISGHRSVSWYQQTPGQGLQFLFEYFSETQRNKGNFPGRFSGRQFSNSRSEMNVSTLELGDSALYLCASSSFSKSNQPQHFGDGTRLSIL.

V is TRBV7-3 and J is TRBJ2-2, with TRBD2 identical over 8 bases. This CDR3 is built from 17 residues. In germline, CDR1 is SGHTA, CDR2 FQGTGA. The trim removed 3 bases at V and 3 bases at J, leaving 9 bases unmatched. The CDR3 DNA reads TGTGCCAGCAGCTTCTATAAAGCGGGGGAGGACACCGGGGAGCTGTTTTTT. It encodes CASSFYKAGEDTGELFF.

The sample holds a few counts of this clone. The chain has TRBV7-9 and TRBJ2-1; TRBD1 is a possible D gene (5 bases). Deletions cut 10 bases from V and 7 bases from J, with 8 bases between. The CDR3 spans 10 residues. Germline V gene lookup returns CDR1 SEHNR and CDR2 FQNEAQ (reference sequence). The CDR3 here is CATGNNEQFF. The CDR3 DNA follows: TGTGCCACAGGGAATAATGAGCAGTTCTTC. Filled out from reference TRBV7-9 and TRBJ2-1, the complete variable domain reads DTGVSQNPRHKITKRGQNVTFRCDPISEHNRLYWYRQTLGQGPEFLTYFQNEAQLEKSRLLSDRFSAERPKGSFSTLEIQRTEQGDSAMYLCATGNNEQFFGPGTRLTVL.

This chain links TRBV10-3 with TRBJ1-2; TRBD1 matches 9 bases. Germline V gene sequence: CDR1 ENHRY, CDR2 SYGVKD. The CDR3 length is 13 residues. Trimming at V came to 8 bases and at J to 7 bases, leaving 8 bases not matched to a gene. The CDR3 here is CAIWTGERGGYTF. In DNA form, the CDR3 reads TGTGCCATCTGGACAGGGGAGAGAGGTGGCTACACCTTC.

This chain links TRBV7-8 with TRBJ2-1; 7 bases align to TRBD1. Trimming took 5 bases from V and 15 from J; bases not matched to a gene: 7. Per the germline V gene, CDR1 is SGHVS and CDR2 is FQNEAQ. The CDR3 extends over 11 amino acids. CDR3 sequence: CASSLGQVRFF. DNA for the CDR3: TGTGCCAGCAGCCTAGGACAGGTGAGGTTCTTC.

This clone was observed a few times. The J gene is TRBJ2-7, the V gene TRBV11-2, with TRBD1 identical over 7 bases. Trimming removed 3 bases from V and 4 bases from J; junction bases left unmatched: 12. Germline V gives CDR1 SGHAT, CDR2 FQNNGV. The CDR3 spans 16 residues. The CDR3 region has the DNA TGTGCCAGCAGCTTCCCCCATCGACAGGGTTGGTACGAGCAGTACTTC. It codes for CASSFPHRQGWYEQYF.

This sequence joins TRBV9 and TRBJ2-1; 9 positions agree with TRBD2. Germline-derived CDR1 and CDR2 are SGDLS and YYNGEE. CDR3 length: 15 residues. Germline trimming cut 0 bases from V and 8 bases from J; bases unmatched to any gene: 6. CDR3 sequence reads: CASSVVSGSLDEQFF. The DNA of the CDR3 is TGTGCCAGCAGCGTAGTTAGCGGGAGTTTGGATGAGCAGTTCTTC.

The J gene is TRBJ1-1, the V gene TRBV5-6; D perhaps matches TRBD1 (6 bases). CDR3 length: 16 amino acids. Germline assignment: CDR1 SGHDT and CDR2 YYEEEE. Between the trimmed V and J ends, which lost 2 bases and 4 bases, there was a span of 18 bases. CDR3 protein: CASSFGQTAVGTEAFF. CDR3 DNA sequence: TGTGCCAGCAGCTTCGGACAGACCGCGGTGGGCACTGAAGCTTTCTTT.

The chain employs TRBV27 and TRBJ1-1, with D unresolved. The V gene's germline CDR1 is MNHEY and CDR2 SMNVEV (reference sequence). The CDR3 extends over 14 amino acids. V dropped 4 bases and J dropped 4 bases, with 13 bases sitting between them. The CDR3 region is CASSSLEIGTEAFF. The CDR3, as DNA: TGTGCCAGCAGTTCCTTGGAGATCGGCACTGAAGCTTTCTTT.

The V and J genes are TRBV27 and TRBJ2-7; 7 bases align to TRBD2. V lost 6 bases, J lost 2 bases, and 10 bases stayed unmatched. Germline values: CDR1 MNHEY, CDR2 SMNVEV (reference sequence). The CDR3 extends over 15 amino acids. The CDR3 region has the DNA TGTGCCAGCAGACCCGGGCTAGCGGTGCCCTACGAGCAGTACTTC. This gives the protein CASRPGLAVPYEQYF.

The chain joins TRBV19 to TRBJ1-2; D is undetermined. V dropped 1 base and J dropped 4 bases, with 13 bases sitting between them. This CDR3 spans 15 amino acids. The V gene's germline CDR1 is LNHDA and CDR2 SQIVND (reference sequence). Here the CDR3 reads CASSIGPGGSYGYTF. The CDR3 DNA follows: TGTGCCAGTAGTATAGGGCCCGGAGGGAGCTATGGCTACACCTTC. Looking up the rest from reference TRBV19 and TRBJ1-2 gives the full variable domain: DGGITQSPKYLFRKEGQNVTLSCEQNLNHDAMYWYRQDPGQGLRLIYYSQIVNDFQKGDIAEGYSVSREKKESFPLTVTSAQKNPTAFYLCASSIGPGGSYGYTFGSGTRLTVV.

The chain is built from TRBV5-1 and TRBJ2-7, with D possibly matching TRBD1 (6 bases). V was pared by 4 bases and J by 0 bases, with 14 bases between. Germline V gene sequence: CDR1 SGHRS, CDR2 YFSETQ. The CDR3 covers 15 residues. CDR3 in amino acids: CASSPRGSSSYEQYF. CDR3 bases: TGCGCCAGCAGCCCAAGGGGGTCTTCCTCCTACGAGCAGTACTTC.

The chain couples TRBV19 to TRBJ1-5; D is uncertain. Per germline, CDR1 LNHDA and CDR2 SQIVND (reference sequence). The CDR3 loop spans 17 amino acids. V lost 5 bases to trimming and J lost 1 base, with 18 bases between them. CDR3 sequence: CASSDYRKSGSNQPQHF. CDR3 nucleotide sequence: TGTGCCAGTAGTGACTATAGGAAGAGTGGAAGCAATCAGCCCCAGCATTTT.

The CDR3 reads CASSYGAPYEQYF. CDR3 nucleotide sequence: TGTGCCAGCAGTTACGGGGCTCCCTACGAGCAGTACTTC. This chain connects TRBV6-5 to TRBJ2-7; weak D call: TRBD1 (5 bases). This CDR3 contains 13 residues. From germline, CDR1 is MNHEY and CDR2 SVGAGI. V lost 2 bases to trimming and J lost 2 bases, with 7 bases between them.

The chain couples TRBV20-1 to TRBJ2-1; D remains ambiguous. The V end was cut by 3 bases, the J end by 0 bases, with 15 bases between. The CDR3 sequence is 16 residues long. CDR1 and CDR2 (germline): DFQATT, SNEGSKA (reference sequence). CDR3 in DNA: TGCAGTGCTAGTAACGGCAGGCCTATCTCCTACAATGAGCAGTTCTTC. This translates into CSASNGRPISYNEQFF.

This CDR3 reads CASSLTGLYGANVLTF. CDR3 sequence (DNA): TGTGCCAGCAGCTTAACAGGGCTGTACGGGGCCAACGTCCTGACTTTC. V and J are TRBV5-8 and TRBJ2-6, with D perhaps matching TRBD1 (6 bases). Germline V lookup: CDR1 SGHTS, CDR2 YDEGEE. V was clipped by 2 bases and J by 4 bases, with 13 bases between them. The CDR3 extends over 16 amino acids.

This clone was counted a single time. V usage is TRBV5-1 and J usage is TRBJ1-2; 8 bases agree with TRBD1. In germline, CDR1 is SGHRS, CDR2 YFSETQ. There are 16 residues in the CDR3. The trim removed 4 bases at V and 4 bases at J, leaving 12 bases unmatched. CDR3 nucleotides: TGCGCCAGCAGCATGGGAGGCTCGGACAGGGCCTATGGCTACACCTTC. It yields the protein CASSMGGSDRAYGYTF.

This clone was detected once. This chain uses TRBV19 with TRBJ2-3; TRBD2 matches 13 bases. CDR1 and CDR2 from the germline V gene are LNHDA and SQIVND (reference sequence). J gave up 11 bases and V 4 bases, and 6 bases lay outside the gene matches. The CDR3 loop spans 14 amino acids. CDR3 DNA: TGTGCCAGTAGTACCGGACTAGCGGGAGTGAAGCAGTATTTT. It specifies CASSTGLAGVKQYF.